The sequence of this TCR beta chain was determined in a study of blood T cell repertoires in COVID-19. Looking at the study overall: Some COVID-19 samples were acute and others convalescent; all came from the United States, Italy and Spain. The cDNA or gDNA used as material had been derived from T cells, B-cell-depleted T cells, or PBMCs.

As processed by the authors: Estimation of nucleated cell counts relied on the amplification of reference gene primers. Using immunoSEQ multiplex PCR, the repertoire was profiled, and TCRdb retains in-frame clones only, with some absent. That table is the source of V, J and clone size, and D and trimming were worked out from the DNA. There are about 110,000 clones in the sample; 75% to 85% occur only once, and around 8% lies in the top ten. V lost 5 bases to trimming and J lost 0 bases, with 4 bases between them. CDR3 length equals 12 residues. From germline, CDR1 is SGHRS and CDR2 YFSETQ. The chain has TRBV5-1 and TRBJ2-3; no firm D call. Source material: peripheral blood. The TCR was taken from a woman over 75 with active or convalescent COVID-19. The CDR3 nucleotides are TGCGCCAGCAGACAGAGCACAGATACGCAGTATTTT. This codes for CASRQSTDTQYF.